This T cell receptor (beta chain) was sequenced for a study of cytomegalovirus exposure and HLA in healthy donors. For the study at large: An early data release held approximately 80 million unique TCRs from HLA-typed donors. Overall study results and limits: Rare sequences made up most TCRs, while some public TCRs were found in many donors. TCR beta V- and J-gene trimming, according to a later analysis, was linked to a missense DCLRE1C variant.

This CDR3 is built from 16 residues. Germline-derived CDR1 and CDR2 are SGHTA and FQGTGA. Trimming cost V 5 bases and J 0 bases; bases outside gene matches: 9. PCR amplification relied on 60 Vbeta primers (plus 13 Jbeta primers). Clones were sequenced by immunoSEQ multiplex PCR, and TCRdb holds only the in-frame ones, with some missing. The table lists about 120,000 clones, around 80% of them singletons. On this clone: Its target is not known.

Donors were nominally healthy when sampled, though unrecorded immune exposures were likely. The sequencing input was PBMCs. This receptor was taken from a female donor in good health and CMV-seropositive. The J gene is TRBJ1-1, the V gene TRBV7-3, with 7 bases fitting TRBD1. The CDR3 DNA sequence: TGTGCCAGCAGCCCCCAAGGGGGCTCAATGAACACTGAAGCTTTCTTT. As protein: CASSPQGGSMNTEAFF.